The T cell receptor (beta chain) described here comes from a study of blood T cells in healthy people across ages. General study findings and limits: Diversity figures derived from one million T cells were judged to underestimate the true value. A roughly linear fall in TCR beta diversity per million T cells was seen with increasing age.

The sample providers were healthy Caucasian people from Russia, aged roughly 6 to 90. For this clonotype: The antigen is not known.

CDR3 length equals 18 residues. Germline assignment: CDR1 MGHRA and CDR2 YSYEKL. Trimming took 0 bases from V and 3 from J; bases not matched to a gene: 10. The authors ran a second PCR of 7 to 11 cycles using a sample-barcoded 5' primer and a J-beta primer mix. TCRdb processed the 5' RACE reads anew with MiXCR; each CDR3 protein has one entry. The table records about 640,000 distinct CDR3 sequences, approximately 50% of them present only once. The TCR sequence derives from a man aged 55-75 years in good health. The source material was blood. The chain links TRBV4-1 to TRBJ1-5, with 8 positions matching TRBD1. CDR3 nucleotides: TGCGCCAGCAGCCAAGAGAGGGGACGACAGGGGACCAATCAGCCCCAGCATTTT. Its protein is CASSQERGRQGTNQPQHF.